The TCR beta chain described here comes from a study of Graves' ophthalmopathy and Graves' hyperthyroidism. Whole-study context: Researchers classed hyperthyroidism as stable given no ophthalmopathy within 18 months of follow-up.

CDR1 is LNHNV, CDR2 YYDKDF, per germline (reference sequence). The length of the CDR3 is 16 residues. Trimming shortened V by 0 bases and J by 7 bases, and 15 bases separated the two germline ends. This clonotype was seen many times. Its specificity is not known. RNA transcripts served as template for amplifying TCR beta CDR3 sequences. HTBI primers primed a first-round RT-PCR, and a second-round multiplex PCR followed. Using its own MiXCR run on the multiplex PCR reads, TCRdb lists one record per CDR3 protein. The sample includes 500,000 to 700,000 distinct CDR3 sequences, under 45% of them seen just once. Findings of the study overall: Ophthalmopathy could be told apart from stable hyperthyroidism by a 13-signature model (about 90% sensitivity, around 80% specificity).

This sequence was found in an adult man with Graves' hyperthyroidism. The chain recombines TRBV15 with TRBJ1-4, with D maybe TRBD1 (6 bases). The source material was peripheral blood or thyroid tissue (not recorded which). This CDR3 reads CATSRDSPGAGEKLFF. The CDR3 bases are TGTGCCACCAGCAGAGACTCTCCAGGGGCGGGTGAAAAACTGTTTTTT.